This T cell receptor beta chain was sequenced for a study of beta chain features in type 1 diabetes. Across the whole study: Sorted cells numbering over 95,000,000 were examined across all samples.

Germline V CDR1 and CDR2: SGHRS, YFSETQ. This CDR3 region has 17 residues. V gave up 0 bases and J gave up 4 bases, with 19 bases separating them. Expressed TCRB transcripts were sequenced, since all the RNA that had been isolated was reverse transcribed. Some clones are missing from TCRdb's copy, which holds only in-frame ones; the method was immunoSEQ multiplex PCR. This sample carries about 620,000 clones, around a sixth of them seen once, and the ten largest clones take about 0.097%. Regarding this clone: Its antigen is as yet unknown.

Findings of the study overall: A closer apparent resemblance between naive, central memory and Treg TCRB repertoires was seen in patients than in healthy donors.

The chain carries TRBV5-1 and TRBJ1-2, with a possible D match to TRBD1 (5 bases). Sequencing was carried out using naive CD4+ T cells from blood. The sequence came from a man aged 18 to 29 in good health. The CDR3 bases are TGCGCCAGCAGCTTGGCCCCCGACAGTCGGAACCTCTATGGCTACACCTTC. Amino acids: CASSLAPDSRNLYGYTF.